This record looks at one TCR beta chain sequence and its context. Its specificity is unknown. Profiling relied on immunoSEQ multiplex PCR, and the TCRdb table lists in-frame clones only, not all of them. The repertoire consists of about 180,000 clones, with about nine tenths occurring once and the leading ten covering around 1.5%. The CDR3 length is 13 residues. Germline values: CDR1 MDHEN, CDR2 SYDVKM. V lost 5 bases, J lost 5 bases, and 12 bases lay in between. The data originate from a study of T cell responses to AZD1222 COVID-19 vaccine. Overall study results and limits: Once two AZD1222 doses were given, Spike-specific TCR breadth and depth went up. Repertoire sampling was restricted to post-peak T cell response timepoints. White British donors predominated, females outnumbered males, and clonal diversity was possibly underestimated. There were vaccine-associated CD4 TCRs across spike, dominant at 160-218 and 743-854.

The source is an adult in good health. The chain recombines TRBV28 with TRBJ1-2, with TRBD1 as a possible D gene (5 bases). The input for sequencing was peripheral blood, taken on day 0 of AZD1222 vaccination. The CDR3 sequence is CASSPGPLYGYTF. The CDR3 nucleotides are TGTGCCAGCAGTCCGGGACCTTTATATGGCTACACCTTC.